This entry features one TCR beta chain sequence. These data are taken from a study of blood T cell repertoires in COVID-19. Across the whole study: Researchers got acute and convalescent COVID-19 samples from the United States, Italy and Spain. Nucleic acid was either cDNA or gDNA, and it came from T cells, B-cell-depleted T cells, or PBMCs.

Per the authors' pipeline: Reference gene primer amplification yielded estimated nucleated cell counts. The table came from immunoSEQ multiplex PCR; TCRdb's copy has only in-frame clones and leaves some out. That table supplies the V and J calls and clone size; D and trimming were determined from the DNA. The repertoire holds 200,000 to 250,000 clones, about nine tenths seen once, with 2.7% in the top ten. Material for sequencing was peripheral blood. This TCR was recovered from an older woman with acute or convalescent COVID-19.

The CDR3 reads CASSAGQALNYGYTF. CDR3 bases: TGTGCCAGCAGCGCGGGACAGGCCCTTAACTATGGCTACACCTTC. The V gene is TRBV5-4, the J gene TRBJ1-2; TRBD1 matches 8 bases. This CDR3 contains 15 residues. The germline CDR1 and CDR2 sequences are SGHNT and YYREEE (reference sequence). V was clipped by 4 bases and J by 1 base; unmatched bases: 6. Based on the CDR3 plus reference TRBV5-4 and TRBJ1-2, the full variable domain is ETGVTQSPTHLIKTRGQQVTLRCSSQSGHNTVSWYQQALGQGPQFIFQYYREEENGRGNFPPRFSGLQFPNYSSELNVNALELDDSALYLCASSAGQALNYGYTFGSGTRLTVV.